This TCR beta chain was sequenced during a study of blood T cell repertoires in COVID-19. Looking at the study overall: T cells, B-cell-depleted T cells, or PBMCs supplied cDNA or gDNA.

Some clones are missing from TCRdb's copy, which holds only in-frame ones; the method was immunoSEQ multiplex PCR. The sample consists of approximately 150,000 clones, 80% to 90% of them appearing once. The CDR3 runs 15 residues. The germline V gene has CDR1 SGHRS and CDR2 YFSETQ. V shed 4 bases and J 7 bases; nucleotides not matched to a gene: 12. J is TRBJ1-1 and V is TRBV5-1, with 8 bases identical to TRBD1. The TCR originated in a man between 65 and 79 years old with acute or convalescent COVID-19. The sequenced sample was peripheral blood. This CDR3 is CASSLIPGGAGEAFF. DNA for the CDR3: TGCGCCAGCAGCCTAATCCCAGGGGGCGCCGGTGAAGCTTTCTTT.